The 32 T cell receptor beta chains below were found in one sample sequenced in a study of control samples from healthy donors and cancer patients. Libraries were prepared by immunoSEQ multiplex PCR; TCRdb keeps only in-frame clonotypes and omits some of them. The table lists some 140,000 clones, about 85% of them singletons. The specimen sequenced was blood. The receptors were sampled from a woman in her twenties or thirties in good health.

CDR3 sequence reads: CASSASPSEQFF. CDR3 coding DNA: TGTGCCAGCAGCGCCAGCCCTAGTGAGCAGTTCTTC. This chain connects TRBV7-3 to TRBJ2-1; D ambiguous. The CDR3 is 12 amino acids. Trimming cost V 5 bases and J 9 bases, with 11 bases left between them. Germline V lookup: CDR1 SGHTA, CDR2 FQGTGA.

In DNA form, the CDR3 reads TGCAGCGTTGACCCAGGGTACAATGAGCAGTTCTTC. Amino acid sequence: CSVDPGYNEQFF. The V gene is TRBV29-1, the J gene TRBJ2-1; tentative D call: TRBD1 (5 bases). Germline-derived CDR1 and CDR2 are SQVTM and ANQGSEA. This CDR3 region has 12 residues. Deletions cut 3 bases from V and 4 bases from J, with 7 bases between.

The gene calls are TRBV30 and TRBJ2-7; TRBD1 agrees at 9 bases. After removal of 5 bases from V and 4 bases from J, the junction contained 9 bases not matched to a gene. Germline V CDR1 and CDR2: GTSNPN, SVGIG (reference sequence). The CDR3 consists of 14 residues. CDR3 residues: CAWGRQGGYYEQYF. The DNA for the CDR3 is TGTGCCTGGGGTAGACAGGGGGGTTATTACGAGCAGTACTTC.

The chain recombines TRBV11-2 with TRBJ2-1, with D unresolved. V was trimmed by 0 bases and J by 6 bases, leaving 9 bases between them. The CDR3 covers 14 residues. Per germline, CDR1 SGHAT and CDR2 FQNNGV. In DNA form, the CDR3 reads TGTGCCAGCAGCTTAGAACCACAAGGCAATGAGCAGTTCTTC. Residues: CASSLEPQGNEQFF.

The chain employs TRBV3-1 (or the pseudogene TRBV3-2) and TRBJ1-2; the D is unclear. This CDR3 has 15 residues. CDR1 is LGHDT and CDR2 is YNNKEL in the germline V gene (reference sequence). Trimming shortened V by 2 bases and J by 1 base, and 11 bases separated the two germline ends. This CDR3 is CASSQPGQHNYGYTF. For the CDR3, the DNA is TGTGCCAGCAGCCAACCCGGGCAGCATAACTATGGCTACACCTTC.

CDR3 nucleotide sequence: TGTGCCAGTAGTACCCTAGCGAGCAACACCGGGGAGCTGTTTTTT. Protein product: CASSTLASNTGELFF. The chain has TRBV19 and TRBJ2-2; D is perhaps TRBD2 (6 bases). The CDR3 runs 15 residues. The V end lost 4 bases, the J end lost 2 bases, and 11 bases lay between the germline ends. Germline V gives CDR1 LNHDA, CDR2 SQIVND (reference sequence).

This clone is a singleton in its sample. The chain is built from TRBV5-4 and TRBJ2-1; 13 bases are a match to TRBD2. V shed 4 bases and J 7 bases; nucleotides not matched to a gene: 11. Germline CDR1 and CDR2: SGHNT and YYREEE (reference sequence). This CDR3 spans 17 amino acids. The CDR3 region is CASSRQDGLAGVNEQFF. CDR3 coding DNA: TGTGCCAGCAGCCGACAAGACGGACTAGCGGGAGTAAATGAGCAGTTCTTC.

The chain combines TRBV10-2 with TRBJ2-2; D is unclear. Trimming cost V 4 bases and J 1 base, with 7 bases left between them. The germline CDR1 and CDR2 sequences are WSHSY and SAAADI. The CDR3 contains 14 residues. CDR3 in DNA: TGCGCCAGCAGTGGACTTGAGAACACCGGGGAGCTGTTTTTT. It is translated as CASSGLENTGELFF.

This chain links TRBV27 with TRBJ2-1; 9 bases agree with TRBD2. Germline CDR1 and CDR2: MNHEY and SMNVEV (reference sequence). There are 15 residues in the CDR3. With 8 bases clipped from V and 8 bases from J, the junction kept 13 bases outside the gene matches. The CDR3 protein is CASLEVAGGPHEQFF. The DNA for the CDR3 is TGTGCCAGCCTCGAAGTGGCGGGAGGGCCCCATGAGCAGTTCTTC.

The chain employs TRBV15 and TRBJ2-6; D might be TRBD1 (6 bases). The CDR3 spans 17 residues. Trimming took off 5 bases at V and 0 bases at J, with 14 bases between the two ends. The germline CDR1 and CDR2 sequences are LNHNV and YYDKDF (reference sequence). This CDR3 reads CATSPPKTGSGANVLTF. The CDR3 nucleotides are TGTGCCACCAGCCCACCCAAGACAGGCTCTGGGGCCAACGTCCTGACTTTC.

The genes are TRBV5-6 and TRBJ2-3; 9 positions match TRBD2. CDR3 size: 16 residues. Per the germline V gene, CDR1 is SGHDT and CDR2 is YYEEEE. The junction had 6 bases not matched to a gene; V was cut back by 4 bases and J by 0 bases. CDR3 residues: CASSPGLAGSTDTQYF. CDR3 bases: TGTGCCAGCAGCCCGGGCCTAGCGGGAAGCACAGATACGCAGTATTTT.

The V gene is TRBV3-1 (or the pseudogene TRBV3-2), the J gene TRBJ2-6; D perhaps matches TRBD1 (7 bases). CDR1 LGHDT and CDR2 YNNKEL come from the germline V gene (reference sequence). Trimming cost V 0 bases and J 0 bases, with 12 bases left between them. The CDR3 is 18 amino acids. CDR3 in DNA: TGTGCCAGCAGCCAAGATGCGGGACAGTTCTCTGGGGCCAACGTCCTGACTTTC. It specifies CASSQDAGQFSGANVLTF.

This clone was detected only once. The chain employs TRBV5-4 and TRBJ2-7; 8 bases line up with TRBD2. V lost 3 bases and J lost 4; bases outside the gene matches: 6. CDR1 is SGHNT and CDR2 is YYREEE in the germline V gene (reference sequence). The CDR3 is 14 amino acids. DNA for the CDR3: TGTGCCAGCAGCTACGGACTAGCCCCATACGAGCAGTACTTC. Protein: CASSYGLAPYEQYF.

The count of this clone is one. J is TRBJ2-7 and V is TRBV15, with 10 nucleotides matching TRBD2. Germline lookup yields CDR1 LNHNV and CDR2 YYDKDF (reference sequence). V lost 5 bases, J lost 1 base, and 8 bases stayed unmatched. The CDR3 is made up of 16 amino acids. The CDR3 loop reads CATSGPQTSGSYEQYF. CDR3 nucleotides: TGTGCCACCAGCGGGCCCCAGACTAGCGGGTCCTACGAGCAGTACTTC.

The gene calls are TRBV5-1 and TRBJ1-1; D unclear. V lost 0 bases and J 5 bases, leaving 14 bases between the germline ends. Germline V gene data show CDR1 as SGHRS and CDR2 as YFSETQ. The CDR3 covers 15 residues. CDR3 DNA: TGCGCCAGCAGCTTGGCATCTGGAGGAGGGACTGAAGCTTTCTTT. Translated: CASSLASGGGTEAFF.

The chain uses TRBV4-1 and TRBJ1-4; D remains unclear. V gave up 0 bases and J gave up 5 bases, with 13 bases separating them. This CDR3 has 16 residues. In germline, CDR1 is MGHRA, CDR2 YSYEKL. The CDR3 sequence is CASSQDITTPNEKLFF. The CDR3 region has the DNA TGCGCCAGCAGCCAAGATATTACTACACCGAATGAAAAACTGTTTTTT.

The chain has TRBV6-1 and TRBJ2-2; the D is unclear. The V gene lost 2 bases and the J gene lost 0 bases, with 10 bases spanning the gap. This CDR3 comprises 16 residues. The germline gives CDR1 MNHNS, CDR2 SASEGT. CDR3 loop: CASSENRPANTGELFF. The CDR3 bases are TGTGCCAGCAGTGAAAACAGACCAGCGAACACCGGGGAGCTGTTTTTT.

The chain couples TRBV19 to TRBJ1-2; the D is unclear. V was cut by 3 bases and J by 5 bases, with 10 bases left in between. CDR3 length equals 13 residues. The V gene's germline CDR1 is LNHDA and CDR2 SQIVND (reference sequence). As DNA, the CDR3 is TGTGCCAGTAGTATGGATGGCGAGTATGGCTACACCTTC. It codes for CASSMDGEYGYTF.

V and J are TRBV10-2 and TRBJ1-4, with a tentative D call TRBD1 (5 bases). CDR1 and CDR2 (germline): WSHSY, SAAADI. V lost 5 bases to trimming and J lost 8 bases, with 12 bases between them. CDR3 length: 13 residues. This CDR3 reads CASSWDGEEKLFF. The DNA of the CDR3 is TGCGCCAGCAGTTGGGACGGCGAAGAAAAACTGTTTTTT.

CDR3 in DNA: TGCAGCGGGGATGCCGGGACTAGTCCCTATGAGCAGTTCTTC. This gives the protein CSGDAGTSPYEQFF. The genes are TRBV29-1 and TRBJ2-1, with TRBD2 matching 8 bases. Germline V gives CDR1 SQVTM, CDR2 ANQGSEA. V shed 7 bases, J shed 8 bases, and the junction held 13 bases outside the gene matches. The CDR3 contains 14 residues.

The chain employs TRBV30 and TRBJ2-3; D gene ambiguous. The CDR3 contains 12 residues. The germline V and J ends were trimmed by 2 bases and 6 bases, with 9 bases remaining between them. Germline CDR1 GTSNPN, CDR2 SVGIG (reference sequence). The chain's CDR3 is CAWSTSGDTQYF. The DNA for the CDR3 is TGTGCCTGGAGTACAAGTGGGGATACGCAGTATTTT.

This chain connects TRBV7-8 to TRBJ1-2, with 7 bases aligning to TRBD1. CDR1 is SGHVS, CDR2 FQNEAQ, per germline. Trimming cost V 5 bases and J 3 bases; bases outside gene matches: 3. This CDR3 is built from 13 residues. CDR3 sequence (DNA): TGTGCCAGCAGCGCCGGGACAGACTATGGCTACACCTTC. It specifies CASSAGTDYGYTF. The full variable domain, its missing parts supplied by reference TRBV7-8 and TRBJ1-2, is GAGVSQSPRYKVAKRGQDVALRCDPISGHVSLFWYQQALGQGPEFLTYFQNEAQLDKSGLPSDRFFAERPEGSVSTLKIQRTQQEDSAVYLCASSAGTDYGYTFGSGTRLTVV.

This clone came up once. The J gene is TRBJ1-4, the V gene TRBV6-5; no clear D gene. Germline assignment: CDR1 MNHEY and CDR2 SVGAGI. V shed 5 bases and J shed 2 bases, with 12 bases lying between them. The CDR3 runs to 15 residues. In DNA form, the CDR3 reads TGTGCCAGCAGTCCTGCGTGGGGTACTAATGAAAAACTGTTTTTT. Translating gives CASSPAWGTNEKLFF.

V is TRBV5-5 and J is TRBJ2-5; D unresolved. Trimming took 2 bases from V and 2 from J, leaving 10 bases between them. This CDR3 contains 14 residues. Germline V gene lookup returns CDR1 SGHKS and CDR2 YYEKEE (reference sequence). The CDR3 coding sequence is TGTGCCAGCAGCTTCCAGAACCTACAAGAGACCCAGTACTTC. Translated: CASSFQNLQETQYF.

This chain links TRBV5-1 with TRBJ2-3; D is possibly TRBD2 (5 bases). Between the trimmed V and J ends, which lost 4 bases and 6 bases, there was a span of 18 bases. The germline CDR1 and CDR2 sequences are SGHRS and YFSETQ. The CDR3 runs 15 residues. The CDR3 coding sequence is TGCGCCAGCAGCCTGGCAGCGGCAGAGGCGGATACGCAGTATTTT. Its protein is CASSLAAAEADTQYF.

The chain combines TRBV21-1 with TRBJ2-4; the D call of TRBD1 is as the table states it, not checked on the DNA. TRBV21-1 is annotated as a pseudogene. There are 14 residues in the CDR3. For the CDR3, the DNA is TGTGCCAGCAGCAAAAGGGGTGGCAAAAACATTCAGTACTTC. Residues: CASSKRGGKNIQYF.

This chain connects TRBV7-9 to TRBJ2-7, with 11 nucleotides matching TRBD2. The trim removed 5 bases at V and 9 bases at J, leaving 9 bases unmatched. This CDR3 spans 14 amino acids. Germline V gene sequence: CDR1 SEHNR, CDR2 FQNEAQ (reference sequence). CDR3 in DNA: TGTGCCAGCAGCAACTTAGCGGGAGGGCCGGGGCAGTACTTC. As protein: CASSNLAGGPGQYF.

V and J are TRBV18 and TRBJ2-3; 8 bases match TRBD2. The CDR3 is 16 amino acids. The V and J ends lost 3 bases and 4 bases, in that order; junction bases with no gene match: 9. Germline CDR1 KGHSH, CDR2 LQKENI. Here the CDR3 reads CASSPIASGLPDTQYF. The CDR3, as DNA: TGTGCCAGCTCACCCATCGCTAGCGGGCTTCCAGATACGCAGTATTTT. The variable domain in full, completed from reference TRBV18 and TRBJ2-3, reads NAGVMQNPRHLVRRRGQEARLRCSPMKGHSHVYWYRQLPEEGLKFMVYLQKENIIDESGMPKERFSAEFPKEGPSILRIQQVVRGDSAAYFCASSPIASGLPDTQYFGPGTRLTVL.

The CDR3 loop is CASSLGQADAGNTIYF. CDR3 DNA: TGTGCCAGCAGCTTAGGACAGGCGGACGCCGGAAACACCATATATTTT. The gene calls are TRBV7-6 and TRBJ1-3; D may be TRBD1 (6 bases). CDR3 length: 16 residues. Trimming stripped 1 base from V and 4 bases from J, with 14 bases between. CDR1 is SGHVS and CDR2 is FNYEAQ in the germline V gene. The full variable domain, rest sourced from reference TRBV7-6 and TRBJ1-3, is GAGVSQSPRYKVTKRGQDVALRCDPISGHVSLYWYRQALGQGPEFLTYFNYEAQQDKSGLPNDRFSAERPEGSISTLTIQRTEQRDSAMYRCASSLGQADAGNTIYFGEGSWLTVV.

The chain is built from TRBV6-6 and TRBJ2-7; 10 bases agree with TRBD2. This CDR3 region has 15 residues. V dropped 7 bases and J dropped 6; count of bases not matched to a gene: 12. Germline-derived CDR1 and CDR2 are MNHNY and SVGAGI (reference sequence). CDR3 in amino acids: CASNKPGTSASEQYF. The DNA for the CDR3 is TGTGCCAGCAATAAACCCGGGACTAGCGCCTCCGAGCAGTACTTC.

This chain joins TRBV6-1 and TRBJ2-5, with 7 positions matching TRBD1. Germline V lookup: CDR1 MNHNS, CDR2 SASEGT. CDR3 length: 14 amino acids. V was pared by 2 bases and J by 2 bases, with 2 bases of the junction left unmatched. Here the CDR3 DNA reads TGTGCCAGCAGTGAAAGGGGACAGCAAGAGACCCAGTACTTC. This encodes CASSERGQQETQYF.

The chain is built from TRBV28 and TRBJ1-5; TRBD1 matches at 8 bases. The V segment lost 5 bases and the J segment 7 bases; nucleotides outside the gene matches: 10. Germline CDR1 MDHEN, CDR2 SYDVKM. CDR3 length equals 15 residues. In DNA form, the CDR3 reads TGTGCCAGCAGTGAGCCCAGGGGGCTGAGGCAGCCCCAGCATTTT. Residues: CASSEPRGLRQPQHF.